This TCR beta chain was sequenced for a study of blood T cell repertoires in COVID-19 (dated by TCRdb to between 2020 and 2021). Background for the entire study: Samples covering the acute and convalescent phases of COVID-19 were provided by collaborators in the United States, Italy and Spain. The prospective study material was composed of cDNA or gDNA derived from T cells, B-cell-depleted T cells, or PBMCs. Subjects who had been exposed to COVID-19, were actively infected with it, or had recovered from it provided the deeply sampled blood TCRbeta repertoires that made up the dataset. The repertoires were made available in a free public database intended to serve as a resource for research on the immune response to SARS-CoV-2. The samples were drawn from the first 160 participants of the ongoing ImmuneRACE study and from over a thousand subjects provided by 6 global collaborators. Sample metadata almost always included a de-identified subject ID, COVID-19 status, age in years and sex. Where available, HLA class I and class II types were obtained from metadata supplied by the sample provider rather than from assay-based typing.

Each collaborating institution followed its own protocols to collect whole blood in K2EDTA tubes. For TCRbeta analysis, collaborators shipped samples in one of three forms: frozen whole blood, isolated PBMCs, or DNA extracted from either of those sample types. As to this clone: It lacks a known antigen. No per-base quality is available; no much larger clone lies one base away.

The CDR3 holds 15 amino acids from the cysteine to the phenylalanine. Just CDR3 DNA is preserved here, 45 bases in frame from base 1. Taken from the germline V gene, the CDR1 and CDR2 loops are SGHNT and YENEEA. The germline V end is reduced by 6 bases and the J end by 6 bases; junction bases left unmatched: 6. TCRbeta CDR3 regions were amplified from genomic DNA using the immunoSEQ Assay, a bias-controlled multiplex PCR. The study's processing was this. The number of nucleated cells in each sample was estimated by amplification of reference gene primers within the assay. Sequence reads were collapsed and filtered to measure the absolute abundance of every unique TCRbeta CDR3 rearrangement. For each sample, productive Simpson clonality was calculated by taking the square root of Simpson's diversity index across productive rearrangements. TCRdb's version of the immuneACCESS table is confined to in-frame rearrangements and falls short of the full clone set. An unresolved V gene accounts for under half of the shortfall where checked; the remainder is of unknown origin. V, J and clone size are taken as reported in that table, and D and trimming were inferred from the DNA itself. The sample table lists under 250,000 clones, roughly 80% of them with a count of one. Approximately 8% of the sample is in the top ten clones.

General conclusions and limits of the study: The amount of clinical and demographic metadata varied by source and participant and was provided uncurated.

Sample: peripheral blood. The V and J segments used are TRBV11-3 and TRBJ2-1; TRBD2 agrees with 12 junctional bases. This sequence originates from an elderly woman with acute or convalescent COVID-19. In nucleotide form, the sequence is TGTGCCAGCAGTTCCGGGACTAGCGGGCCCAATGAGCAGTTCTTC. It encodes CASSSGTSGPNEQFF.